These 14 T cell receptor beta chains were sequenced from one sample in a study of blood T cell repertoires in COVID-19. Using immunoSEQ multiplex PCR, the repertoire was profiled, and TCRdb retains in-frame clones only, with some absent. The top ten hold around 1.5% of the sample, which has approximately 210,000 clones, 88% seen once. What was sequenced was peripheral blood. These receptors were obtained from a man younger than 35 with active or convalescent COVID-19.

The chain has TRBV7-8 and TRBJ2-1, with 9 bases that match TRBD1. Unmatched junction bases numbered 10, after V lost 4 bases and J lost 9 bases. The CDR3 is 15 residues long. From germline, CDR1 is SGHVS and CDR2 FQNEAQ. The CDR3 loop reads CASSSAGTGLGEQFF. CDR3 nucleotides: TGTGCCAGCAGCTCCGCCGGGACAGGGTTGGGTGAGCAGTTCTTC.

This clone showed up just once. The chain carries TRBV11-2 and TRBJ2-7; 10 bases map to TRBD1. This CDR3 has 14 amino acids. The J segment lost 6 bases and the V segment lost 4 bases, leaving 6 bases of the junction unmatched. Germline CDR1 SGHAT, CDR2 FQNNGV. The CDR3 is CASSSRTGGAEQYF. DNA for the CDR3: TGTGCCAGCAGCTCTAGGACAGGGGGAGCCGAGCAGTACTTC.

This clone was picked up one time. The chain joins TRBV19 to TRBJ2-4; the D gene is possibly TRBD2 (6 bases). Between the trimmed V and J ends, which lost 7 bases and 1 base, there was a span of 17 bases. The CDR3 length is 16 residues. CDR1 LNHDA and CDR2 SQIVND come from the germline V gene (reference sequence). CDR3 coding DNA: TGTGCCAGTACCGCGGGGCCGCCTTTGGCCAAAAACATTCAGTACTTC. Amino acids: CASTAGPPLAKNIQYF. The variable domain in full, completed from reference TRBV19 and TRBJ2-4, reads DGGITQSPKYLFRKEGQNVTLSCEQNLNHDAMYWYRQDPGQGLRLIYYSQIVNDFQKGDIAEGYSVSREKKESFPLTVTSAQKNPTAFYLCASTAGPPLAKNIQYFGAGTRLSVL.

The CDR3: CASSRGAFTDTQYF. As DNA, the CDR3 is TGTGCCAGCAGCCGTGGAGCATTCACAGATACGCAGTATTTT. This rearrangement joins TRBV3-1 (or the pseudogene TRBV3-2) to TRBJ2-3; D gene uncertain. The germline gives CDR1 LGHDT, CDR2 YNNKEL (reference sequence). The CDR3 extends over 14 amino acids. Trimming took off 4 bases at V and 2 bases at J, with 10 bases between the two ends.

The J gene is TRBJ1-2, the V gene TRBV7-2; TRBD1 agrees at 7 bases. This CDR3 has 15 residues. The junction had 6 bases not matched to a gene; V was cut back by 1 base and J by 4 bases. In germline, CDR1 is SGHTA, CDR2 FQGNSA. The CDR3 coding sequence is TGTGCCAGCAGCTTAGTACCCGGGACAGCCTATGGCTACACCTTC. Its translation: CASSLVPGTAYGYTF.

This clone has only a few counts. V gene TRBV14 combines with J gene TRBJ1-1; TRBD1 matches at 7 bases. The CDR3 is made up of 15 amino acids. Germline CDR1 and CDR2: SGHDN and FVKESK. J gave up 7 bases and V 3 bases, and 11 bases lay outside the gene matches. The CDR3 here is CASSHRVGGSGEAFF. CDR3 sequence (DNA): TGTGCCAGCAGCCATAGGGTAGGGGGCAGTGGTGAAGCTTTCTTT.

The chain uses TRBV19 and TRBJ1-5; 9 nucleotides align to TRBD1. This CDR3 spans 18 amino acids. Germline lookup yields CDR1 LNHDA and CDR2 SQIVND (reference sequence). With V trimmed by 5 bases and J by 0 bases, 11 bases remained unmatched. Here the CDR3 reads CASSPQGALLNSNQPQHF. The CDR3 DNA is TGTGCCAGTAGTCCACAGGGGGCACTCCTTAATAGCAATCAGCCCCAGCATTTT.

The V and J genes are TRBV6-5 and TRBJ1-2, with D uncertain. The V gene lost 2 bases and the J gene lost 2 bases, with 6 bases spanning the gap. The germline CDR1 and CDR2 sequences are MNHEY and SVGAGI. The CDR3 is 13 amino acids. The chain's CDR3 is CASSYTGNYGYTF. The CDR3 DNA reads TGTGCCAGCAGTTACACGGGGAACTATGGCTACACCTTC.

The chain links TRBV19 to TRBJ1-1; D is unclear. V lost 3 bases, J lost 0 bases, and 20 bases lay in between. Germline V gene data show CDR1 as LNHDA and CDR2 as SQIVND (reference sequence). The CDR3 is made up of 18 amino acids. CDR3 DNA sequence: TGTGCCAGTAGTATCAACAGCCAGTTGGACTTCTTGAACACTGAAGCTTTCTTT. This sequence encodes CASSINSQLDFLNTEAFF. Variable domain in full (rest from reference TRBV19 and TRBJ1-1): DGGITQSPKYLFRKEGQNVTLSCEQNLNHDAMYWYRQDPGQGLRLIYYSQIVNDFQKGDIAEGYSVSREKKESFPLTVTSAQKNPTAFYLCASSINSQLDFLNTEAFFGQGTRLTVV.

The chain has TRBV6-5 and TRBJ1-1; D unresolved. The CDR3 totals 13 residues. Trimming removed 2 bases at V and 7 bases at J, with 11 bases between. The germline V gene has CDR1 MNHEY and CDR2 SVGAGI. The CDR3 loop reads CASSYKAVGEAFF. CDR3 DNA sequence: TGTGCCAGCAGTTACAAGGCGGTCGGTGAAGCTTTCTTT.

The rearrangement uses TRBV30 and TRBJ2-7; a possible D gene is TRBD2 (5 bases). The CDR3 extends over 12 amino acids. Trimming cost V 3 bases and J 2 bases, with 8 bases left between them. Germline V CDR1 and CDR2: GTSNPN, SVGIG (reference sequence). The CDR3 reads CAWRSGTYEQYF. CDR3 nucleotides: TGTGCCTGGAGAAGCGGTACCTACGAGCAGTACTTC. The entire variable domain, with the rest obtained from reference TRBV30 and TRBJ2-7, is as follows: SQTIHQWPATLVQPVGSPLSLECTVEGTSNPNLYWYRQAAGRGLQLLFYSVGIGQISSEVPQNLSASRPQDRQFILSSKKLLLSDSGFYLCAWRSGTYEQYFGPGTRLTVT.

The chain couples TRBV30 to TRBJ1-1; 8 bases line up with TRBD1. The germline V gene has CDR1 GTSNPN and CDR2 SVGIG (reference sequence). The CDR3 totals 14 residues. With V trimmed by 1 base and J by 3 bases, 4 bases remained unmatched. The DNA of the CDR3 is TGTGCCTGGAGTGGCAGGACAGGGTACACTGAAGCTTTCTTT. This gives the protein CAWSGRTGYTEAFF.

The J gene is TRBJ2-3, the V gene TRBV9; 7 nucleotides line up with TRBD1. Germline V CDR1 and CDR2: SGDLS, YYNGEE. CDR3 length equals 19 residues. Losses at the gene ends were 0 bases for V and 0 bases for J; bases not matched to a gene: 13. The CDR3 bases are TGTGCCAGCAGCGTAGGGCGGACAGGAACCCCAGTGAGCACAGATACGCAGTATTTT. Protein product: CASSVGRTGTPVSTDTQYF.

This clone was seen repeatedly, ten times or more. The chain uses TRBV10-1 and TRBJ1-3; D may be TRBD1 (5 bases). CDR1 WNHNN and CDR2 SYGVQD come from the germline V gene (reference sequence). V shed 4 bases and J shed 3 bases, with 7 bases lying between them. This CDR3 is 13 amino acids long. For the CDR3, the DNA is TGCGCCAGCAGTGGACAGCTTGGAAACACCATATATTTT. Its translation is CASSGQLGNTIYF.